These 23 T cell receptor beta chains originate from one sample sequenced in a study of early T cells in non-severe SARS-CoV-2 infection. One entry per CDR3 protein, called by TCRdb with MiXCR from the 5' RACE reads. The table shows tens of thousands of distinct CDR3 sequences, with roughly 4.4% occurring only once. Specimen: whole blood. Receptors originate from an adult who was a healthcare worker with PCR-confirmed SARS-CoV-2 infection or an uninfected control (not recorded which).

The chain combines TRBV7-2 with TRBJ2-3; the D gene is possibly TRBD2 (6 bases). The CDR3 is made up of 15 amino acids. Germline CDR1 SGHTA, CDR2 FQGNSA. The ends were cut back, 4 bases at V and 1 base at J, with 12 bases in the middle. CDR3 DNA sequence: TGTGCCAGCAGCTCGGAGGGCCGGGGCACAGATACGCAGTATTTT. This translates into CASSSEGRGTDTQYF.

At least ten counts were recorded for this clonotype. The chain has TRBV4-3 and TRBJ2-7; D not certain. Germline lookup yields CDR1 LGHNA and CDR2 YSLEER. V was pared by 1 base and J by 3 bases, with 13 bases between. This CDR3 has 15 residues. The CDR3 region has the DNA TGCGCCAGCAGCCAAGGACTTTCAGGCGGCTACGAGCAGTACTTC. Translated: CASSQGLSGGYEQYF.

The chain has TRBV2 and TRBJ2-1; possibly TRBD2 for D (5 bases). The germline V and J ends were trimmed by 7 bases and 4 bases, with 8 bases remaining between them. This CDR3 has 12 residues. The germline V gene encodes CDR1 SNHLY and CDR2 FYNNEI. For the CDR3, the DNA is TGTGCCAGCATGGGAGAGTACAATGAGCAGTTCTTC. Its protein is CASMGEYNEQFF. The full variable domain, completed using reference TRBV2 and TRBJ2-1, is EPEVTQTPSHQVTQMGQEVILRCVPISNHLYFYWYRQILGQKVEFLVSFYNNEISEKSEIFDDQFSVERPDGSNFTLKIRSTKLEDSAMYFCASMGEYNEQFFGPGTRLTVL.

This clonotype was counted ten times or more. The V and J genes are TRBV10-3 and TRBJ2-6; TRBD2 matches at 9 bases. J was trimmed by 0 bases and V by 6 bases; bases with no gene match: 3. Germline loops: CDR1 ENHRY, CDR2 SYGVKD. The CDR3 has 16 amino acids. Here the CDR3 DNA reads TGTGCCATCAGCCAGACTAGCGGCTCTGGGGCCAACGTCCTGACTTTC. The encoded protein is CAISQTSGSGANVLTF.

The table lists this clonotype with many counts. This chain joins TRBV4-3 and TRBJ2-3; possible D gene TRBD2, 6 bases. The CDR3 length is 15 residues. V lost 1 base to trimming and J lost 6 bases, with 14 bases between them. CDR1 LGHNA and CDR2 YSLEER come from the germline V gene. As DNA, the CDR3 is TGCGCCAGCAGCCAAGGCGGGGCCAATGTTGATACGCAGTATTTT. Protein: CASSQGGANVDTQYF.

This clonotype was seen at least ten times. The genes are TRBV7-3 and TRBJ2-7; TRBD1 matches 9 bases. Unmatched junction bases numbered 9, after V lost 1 base and J lost 5 bases. This CDR3 has 16 amino acids. Per the germline V gene, CDR1 is SGHTA and CDR2 is FQGTGA. In DNA form, the CDR3 reads TGTGCCAGCAGCTTAAATGGACAGGGGATCGCGGACGAGCAGTACTTC. Its translation is CASSLNGQGIADEQYF.

This clonotype was observed many times. This chain connects TRBV12-3 or TRBV12-4 to TRBJ2-5; possible D gene TRBD1, 5 bases. The germline V and J ends were trimmed by 6 bases and 4 bases, with 12 bases remaining between them. The CDR3 is made up of 13 amino acids. CDR3 loop: CASSPQGRETQYF. Written as DNA, the CDR3 is TGTGCCAGCAGCCCTCAGGGCCGAGAGACCCAGTACTTC.

This clonotype was counted at least ten times. The chain uses TRBV3-1 and TRBJ2-1, with TRBD2 matching over 14 bases. The V segment lost 1 base and the J segment 6 bases; nucleotides outside the gene matches: 8. This CDR3 has 18 residues. CDR1 is LGHDT and CDR2 is YNNKEL in the germline V gene (reference sequence). The chain's CDR3 is CASSQVLSGTSGSNEQFF. CDR3 coding DNA: TGTGCCAGCAGCCAAGTATTATCCGGGACTAGCGGGAGCAATGAGCAGTTCTTC.

This clonotype was recorded at least ten times. The chain has TRBV7-6 and TRBJ2-5; perhaps D is TRBD1 or TRBD2 (5 bases each). The germline CDR1 and CDR2 sequences are SGHVS and FNYEAQ. V was cut by 4 bases and J by 7 bases, with 19 bases left in between. This CDR3 is 15 amino acids long. The CDR3 here is CASSSPVGGMGTQYF. CDR3 nucleotide sequence: TGTGCCAGCAGCTCACCGGTTGGGGGAATGGGGACCCAGTACTTC.

This clonotype was observed at least ten times. The chain links TRBV7-6 to TRBJ2-1; maybe TRBD2 (5 bases). The germline CDR1 and CDR2 sequences are SGHVS and FNYEAQ. The CDR3 is 15 amino acids. Trimming took 5 bases from V and 8 from J, leaving 19 bases between them. The CDR3 spells CASSLIAQIRDEQFF. The CDR3 nucleotides read TGTGCCAGCAGCCTGATAGCGCAGATTAGGGATGAGCAGTTCTTC.

This clonotype has ten or more counts. The rearrangement joins TRBV29-1 to TRBJ2-3, with 9 bases that match TRBD2. The V segment lost 0 bases and the J segment 1 base; nucleotides outside the gene matches: 5. The CDR3 totals 16 residues. In germline, CDR1 is SQVTM, CDR2 ANQGSEA. CDR3 sequence: CSVEDRAGGRTDTQYF. The DNA for the CDR3 is TGCAGCGTTGAAGATAGAGCGGGAGGACGCACAGATACGCAGTATTTT.

This clonotype was picked up many times. The chain recombines TRBV20-1 with TRBJ2-5; 8 bases map to TRBD2. This CDR3 is 14 amino acids long. Germline V gene lookup returns CDR1 DFQATT and CDR2 SNEGSKA (reference sequence). The J segment lost 4 bases and the V segment lost 3 bases, leaving 7 bases of the junction unmatched. The CDR3 nucleotides are TGCAGTGCTAGGGACCCAGCGGGAGTAGAGACCCAGTACTTC. This codes for CSARDPAGVETQYF.

This clonotype was observed many times. The rearrangement joins TRBV28 to TRBJ2-3; a weak D match, TRBD2 (6 bases). From germline, CDR1 is MDHEN and CDR2 SYDVKM. The CDR3 runs 14 residues. The V end lost 8 bases, the J end lost 2 bases, and 14 bases lay between the germline ends. The CDR3 spells CASGSGDPTDTQYF. CDR3 sequence (DNA): TGTGCCAGCGGATCGGGGGACCCCACAGATACGCAGTATTTT.

This clonotype was observed at least ten times. CDR3 sequence reads: CASSPGYSREQYF. Written as DNA, the CDR3 is TGTGCCAGCAGTCCCGGTTACTCGCGGGAGCAGTACTTC. This chain uses TRBV6-2 or TRBV6-3 with TRBJ2-7, with D unresolved. Germline V gene sequence: CDR1 MNHEY, CDR2 SVGEGT. Trimming stripped 5 bases from V and 7 bases from J, with 15 bases between. CDR3 length equals 13 residues.

This clonotype showed up many times. The CDR3 DNA reads as TGTGCCAGCAGCTTAGAGTTAAGCAGGTGGAACGAGCAGTACTTC. Its protein product is CASSLELSRWNEQYF. The gene calls are TRBV7-2 and TRBJ2-7; D unresolved. The germline V and J ends were trimmed by 1 base and 5 bases, with 15 bases remaining between them. From germline, CDR1 is SGHTA and CDR2 FQGNSA. CDR3 length equals 15 residues.

This clonotype came up many times. The genes are TRBV6-2 or TRBV6-3 and TRBJ1-2, with a tentative D call TRBD1 (5 bases). The CDR3 loop spans 16 amino acids. Per germline, CDR1 MNHEY and CDR2 SVGEGT. V dropped 0 bases and J dropped 4 bases, with 15 bases sitting between them. The CDR3 spells CASSYSTSDSSYGYTF. The CDR3, as DNA: TGTGCCAGCAGTTACTCGACGAGCGACAGTAGCTATGGCTACACCTTC.

This clonotype came up many times. The chain combines TRBV27 with TRBJ2-5, with D tentatively TRBD2 (7 bases). V gave up 5 bases and J gave up 4 bases, with 20 bases separating them. Germline assignment: CDR1 MNHEY and CDR2 SMNVEV (reference sequence). The CDR3 length is 16 residues. The CDR3 is CASSPGASGGVETQYF. The CDR3 bases are TGTGCCAGCAGTCCAGGGGCTAGCGGAGGGGTAGAGACCCAGTACTTC.

This clonotype has at least ten counts. The chain combines TRBV12-3 or TRBV12-4 with TRBJ2-7; either TRBD1 or TRBD2 may supply D (6 bases each). This CDR3 has 14 amino acids. Trimming pared 4 bases from V and 2 bases from J, leaving 12 bases between. CDR3 nucleotide sequence: TGTGCCAGCAGTTCCTTAGGGGGGCCCTACGAGCAGTACTTC. Translated: CASSSLGGPYEQYF.

Many counts were recorded for this clonotype. The V and J genes are TRBV27 and TRBJ1-5; D possibly corresponds to TRBD1 (5 bases). Germline V gene lookup returns CDR1 MNHEY and CDR2 SMNVEV (reference sequence). The CDR3 length is 15 residues. Between the trimmed V and J ends, which lost 6 bases and 1 base, there was a span of 13 bases. CDR3 loop: CASRAGSQSNQPQHF. CDR3 bases: TGTGCCAGCAGGGCAGGGAGCCAAAGCAATCAGCCCCAGCATTTT.

The rearrangement uses TRBV18 and TRBJ2-5; possibly TRBD1 or TRBD2 for D (5 bases each). The CDR3 sequence is 11 residues long. CDR1 is KGHSH and CDR2 is LQKENI in the germline V gene. The V and J ends lost 8 bases and 5 bases respectively, with 9 bases between them. The CDR3 here is CASGEGETQYF. The CDR3 DNA is TGTGCCAGCGGAGAGGGGGAGACCCAGTACTTC.

The chain links TRBV5-5 to TRBJ1-2; D is unclear. The V and J ends lost 0 bases and 13 bases respectively, with 19 bases between them. CDR3 length equals 14 residues. From germline, CDR1 is SGHKS and CDR2 YYEKEE (reference sequence). DNA of the CDR3: TGTGCCAGCAGCTTGGTGGGCCTGCGTGATCAGCGCACCTTC. Its translation: CASSLVGLRDQRTF.

V and J are TRBV21-1 and TRBJ2-7; the D call of TRBD2 is as the table states it, not checked on the DNA. TRBV21-1 is an annotated pseudogene. The CDR3 spans 16 residues. The CDR3 DNA is TGTGCCAGTGGAGGACTAGCGGGAGTACTCTCCTACGAGCAGTACTTC. It translates to CASGGLAGVLSYEQYF.

This clonotype was detected ten times or more. The chain combines TRBV6-5 with TRBJ1-1; 9 nucleotides match TRBD1. The CDR3 has 13 amino acids. J was trimmed by 7 bases and V by 2 bases; bases with no gene match: 2. Per germline, CDR1 MNHEY and CDR2 SVGAGI. The chain's CDR3 is CASSYGTGLEAFF. The CDR3 bases are TGTGCCAGCAGTTACGGGACAGGGCTTGAAGCTTTCTTT.